One T cell receptor beta chain is described in this entry. The specificity of this receptor is unknown. Base quality data are lacking; no much larger clone is found one base away. Libraries were constructed by multiplex PCR. TCRdb lists the instrument as Illumina HiSeq 4000. iRepertoire HTBI primers and Arm-PCR amplification of CDR3 regions were used to construct TCR beta libraries. Before sequencing, the PCR products underwent gel purification. Regarding the original processing steps: Across samples, 60 to 70 TRBV and approximately 15 TRBJ segments were identified and used for gene usage analysis of CDR3 amino acid clonotypes. COPE and FqMerger were used to merge the filtered high-quality paired reads into contigs. BLAST was used to align contigs to IMGT TRBV, TRBD and TRBJ reference genes, with CDR3 defined following IMGT. Highly expanded clones were defined as clonotypes with a frequency above 0.1%. Shannon entropy was used to measure repertoire diversity, and the Gini coefficient was used to measure V-J evenness. A clonotype found in more than one individual was treated as public. Clones were called with MiXCR by TCRdb after fastp trimmed the public reads at Q25, and only in-frame beta chains were retained. Every distinct CDR3 protein forms one entry, paired with its most common genes and DNA. TCRdb, rather than the study authors, made the V and J calls. For this sample the table gives around 460,000 distinct CDR3 sequences, of which 20% to 25% were detected only once. The ten largest make up around 13% of the sample.

The CDR3 measures 16 amino acids from cysteine to phenylalanine. Only the CDR3 part of the read is kept: 48 bases, read in frame from the first base. Trimming leaves V shorter by 1 base and J shorter by 4 bases, with the junction holding 4 bases beyond the gene matches. The germline V gene specifies SGHTA as CDR1 and FQGNSA as CDR2. According to the study, the label for this sample's time point signals: persistent/refractory GD, antithyroid drugs over 5 years with positive TRAb. RNA was extracted from PBMCs in TRIzol for both TCR sequencing and RNA sequencing. The diagnosis of Graves' disease followed American Thyroid Association guidelines. Patients were recruited from an endocrinology department in Xi'an, China. Each patient gave approximately 9 milliliters of peripheral blood, collected in an EDTA anticoagulant tube. Ficoll Paque Plus density gradient separation was used to isolate PBMCs, and no further T cell sorting was done. An Agilent 2100 Bioanalyzer and agarose gel were used to check RNA quality, while a NanoDrop 2000 measured RNA concentration.

This sample was included in a study of regulatory T cells in long-lasting Graves disease (dated by TCRdb to about 2021). With regard to the full study: Persistent Graves' disease meant more than 5 years of antithyroid drug treatment with TSH receptor autoantibodies that stayed positive. The study was registered as a clinical trial and conducted in China. Persistent Graves' disease patients in the clinical cohort had taken antithyroid drugs for roughly 10 years on average. TCR sequencing covered 13 persistent and approximately 20 newly diagnosed Graves' disease patients, 33 samples in total. Patients with persistent Graves' disease were compared with patients with newly diagnosed Graves' disease using TCR sequencing and RNA sequencing of peripheral blood.

What the study reported, not specific to this receptor: Lower TCR Shannon entropy and fewer highly expanded clones were observed in persistent Graves' disease patients than in newly diagnosed patients, which suggested clonal expansion. Sequencing and analysis were restricted to the TCR beta chain. The study examined only peripheral blood because the primary lesion, thyroid tissue, could not be accessed. Persistent disease showed preferential use of TRBV28, TRBJ1-2 and TRBJ2-5, whereas newly diagnosed disease favored TRBV20-1 and TRBJ2-1. A larger number of public clonotypes was shared among persistent patients (around 3,000) than among newly diagnosed patients (roughly 1,000). As a limitation, the authors acknowledged that the small sample size may reduce accuracy.

The clonotype originates from a female donor with Graves disease. The chain employs TRBV7-2 and TRBJ2-4; a stretch of 10 junction bases matches TRBD1. Sequenced material: peripheral blood mononuclear cells (PBMCs), taken when the disease was refractory, from a patient treated with antithyroid drugs. The CDR3 in this case is CASSLEGTGVKNIQYF. The DNA sequence is given as TGTGCCAGCAGCTTAGAAGGGACAGGGGTTAAAAACATTCAGTACTTC.